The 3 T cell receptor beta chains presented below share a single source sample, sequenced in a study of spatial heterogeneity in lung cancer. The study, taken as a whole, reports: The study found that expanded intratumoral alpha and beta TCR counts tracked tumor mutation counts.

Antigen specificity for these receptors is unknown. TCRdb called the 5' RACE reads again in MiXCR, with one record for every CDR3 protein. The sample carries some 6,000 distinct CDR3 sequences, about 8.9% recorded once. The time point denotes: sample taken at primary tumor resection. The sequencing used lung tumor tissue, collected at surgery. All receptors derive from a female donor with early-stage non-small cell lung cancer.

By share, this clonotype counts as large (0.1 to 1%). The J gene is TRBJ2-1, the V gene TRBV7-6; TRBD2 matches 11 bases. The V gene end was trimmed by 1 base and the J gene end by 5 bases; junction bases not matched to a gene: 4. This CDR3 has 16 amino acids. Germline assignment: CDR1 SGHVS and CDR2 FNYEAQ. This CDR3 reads CASSLELAGADNEQFF. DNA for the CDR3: TGTGCCAGCAGCTTAGAACTAGCGGGGGCCGACAATGAGCAGTTCTTC.

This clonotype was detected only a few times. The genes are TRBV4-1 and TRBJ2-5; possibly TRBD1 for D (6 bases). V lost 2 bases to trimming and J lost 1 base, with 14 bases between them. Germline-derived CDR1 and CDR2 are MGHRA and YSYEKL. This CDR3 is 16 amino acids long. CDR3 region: CASSQRWGPTQETQYF. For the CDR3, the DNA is TGCGCCAGCAGCCAAAGATGGGGGCCTACCCAAGAGACCCAGTACTTC.

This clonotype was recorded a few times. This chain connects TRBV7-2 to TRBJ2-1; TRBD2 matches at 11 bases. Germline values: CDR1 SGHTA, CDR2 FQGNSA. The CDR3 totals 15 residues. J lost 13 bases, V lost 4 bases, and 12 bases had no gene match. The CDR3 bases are TGTGCCAGCAGCTCCCCTAGCGGGGGGATCATGGGACAGTTCTTC. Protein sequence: CASSSPSGGIMGQFF.